The 15 T cell receptor beta chains listed next were all sequenced from one sample in a study of radiation and T cells in renal cell carcinoma. The repertoire was sequenced with immunoSEQ multiplex PCR; TCRdb's copy has only in-frame clones and lacks some. The sample yields fewer than 55,000 clones, 75% to 85% seen once. The sample's time point: blood 2 weeks post-SBRT. Treatment noted: 15 Gy SBRT to primary tumor, nephrectomy 4 weeks later. Sequencing was performed on blood, taken from a patient whose treatment included radiotherapy and nephrectomy. These receptors were collected from a woman aged 70-85 years with renal cell carcinoma.

This clone was observed once. The rearrangement uses TRBV7-9 and TRBJ2-7; maybe TRBD1 (5 bases). CDR1 is SEHNR and CDR2 is FQNEAQ in the germline V gene (reference sequence). Trimming removed 4 bases at V and 5 bases at J, with 18 bases between. The CDR3 has 15 amino acids. CDR3 amino acids: CASSSDAGSLDEQYF. The CDR3 DNA follows: TGTGCCAGCAGCTCGGATGCAGGGTCCCTCGACGAGCAGTACTTC.

The rearrangement links TRBV29-1 to TRBJ2-3; D is possibly TRBD2 (6 bases). V lost 6 bases, J lost 2 bases, and 12 bases lay in between. The CDR3 is 13 residues long. Germline values: CDR1 SQVTM, CDR2 ANQGSEA. The CDR3 DNA reads TGCAGCGTCGGGGGAAGGGTCACAGATACGCAGTATTTT. Translation gives CSVGGRVTDTQYF.

V usage is TRBV6-6 and J usage is TRBJ1-5; D is undetermined. This CDR3 has 13 residues. The germline V and J ends were trimmed by 5 bases and 0 bases, with 5 bases remaining between them. Looked up from germline, CDR1 is MNHNY and CDR2 is SVGAGI (reference sequence). The CDR3 here is CASSPNSNQPQHF. DNA for the CDR3: TGTGCCAGCAGTCCCAATAGCAATCAGCCCCAGCATTTT.

The table lists this clone with a few counts. V usage is TRBV11-2 and J usage is TRBJ1-1, with unresolved D. V lost 5 bases, J lost 2 bases, and 15 bases lay in between. Germline-derived CDR1 and CDR2 are SGHAT and FQNNGV. The CDR3 is made up of 15 amino acids. CDR3 coding DNA: TGTGCCAGCAGCCTAAGGTGGGATGGAAACACTGAAGCTTTCTTT. Translation: CASSLRWDGNTEAFF.

The chain links TRBV10-3 to TRBJ2-3; possible D gene TRBD2, 5 bases. The CDR3 loop spans 13 amino acids. Between the trimmed V and J ends, which lost 7 bases and 2 bases, there was a span of 10 bases. The germline V gene encodes CDR1 ENHRY and CDR2 SYGVKD. In DNA, the CDR3 is TGTGCCATCACGGGGTACCTCACAGATACGCAGTATTTT. Encoded protein: CAITGYLTDTQYF.

In its sample, this clone was seen once. The chain employs TRBV6-5 and TRBJ2-1; 11 nucleotides agree with TRBD2. This CDR3 is 15 amino acids long. Trimming cost V 8 bases and J 7 bases; bases outside gene matches: 10. In germline, CDR1 is MNHEY, CDR2 SVGAGI. This CDR3 is CASRGGLAASNEQFF. The DNA of the CDR3 is TGTGCCAGCCGTGGGGGACTAGCGGCTTCTAATGAGCAGTTCTTC.

This sequence joins TRBV9 and TRBJ2-7, with D possibly TRBD1 on 6 matching bases. Trimming removed 0 bases from V and 2 bases from J, with 12 bases in between. Germline loops: CDR1 SGDLS, CDR2 YYNGEE. The CDR3 is 15 amino acids. CDR3: CASSVAPNRAYEQYF. For the CDR3, the DNA is TGTGCCAGCAGCGTAGCTCCCAACAGGGCCTACGAGCAGTACTTC.

This clone has just a few counts. V is TRBV27 and J is TRBJ1-6; weak D call: TRBD1 (6 bases). Looked up from germline, CDR1 is MNHEY and CDR2 is SMNVEV (reference sequence). The CDR3 sequence is 16 residues long. V lost 8 bases, J lost 9 bases, and 23 bases lay in between. CDR3 DNA sequence: TGTGCCAGCTCCCCTGGGGCAGGGGACGATCGTTCACCCCTCCACTTT. The encoded protein is CASSPGAGDDRSPLHF.

The chain links TRBV5-5 to TRBJ1-3, with 7 bases fitting TRBD1. The germline CDR1 and CDR2 sequences are SGHKS and YYEKEE (reference sequence). The junction had 3 bases not matched to a gene; V was cut back by 3 bases and J by 0 bases. The CDR3 is 15 residues long. Written as DNA, the CDR3 is TGTGCCAGCAGCTCGACAGGGAACTCTGGAAACACCATATATTTT. Translated, it gives CASSSTGNSGNTIYF.

The rearrangement uses TRBV20-1 and TRBJ2-7; D is ambiguous. The CDR3 runs 11 residues. Trimming stripped 1 base from V and 6 bases from J, with 7 bases between. CDR1 and CDR2 from the germline V gene are DFQATT and SNEGSKA (reference sequence). The CDR3: CSARAPGEQYF. The CDR3 DNA reads as TGCAGTGCTAGAGCCCCTGGCGAGCAGTACTTC.

The chain has TRBV30 and TRBJ1-1; D unclear. CDR1 is GTSNPN, CDR2 SVGIG, per germline (reference sequence). The CDR3 has 12 amino acids. Trimming left V 4 bases short and J 6 bases short, with 12 bases between. CDR3 DNA sequence: TGTGCCTGGATCGGCAGACCCGCTGAAGCTTTCTTT. This codes for CAWIGRPAEAFF.

This clone is a singleton in its sample. The rearrangement uses TRBV5-1 and TRBJ1-2; 8 bases map to TRBD1. V shed 4 bases and J 8 bases; nucleotides not matched to a gene: 7. Germline CDR1 reads SGHRS; CDR2 reads YFSETQ. This CDR3 spans 13 amino acids. In nucleotides, the CDR3 is TGCGCCAGCAGCCCCTGGACAGGGAGGGGCTACACCTTC. Amino acid sequence: CASSPWTGRGYTF.

This clone has just one count. This chain links TRBV12-5 with TRBJ2-5, with TRBD1 matching 7 bases. This CDR3 contains 14 residues. J was trimmed by 0 bases and V by 3 bases; bases with no gene match: 1. In germline, CDR1 is LGHNT, CDR2 FRNRAP. This CDR3 reads CASGLGTDQETQYF. In nucleotides, the CDR3 is TGTGCTAGTGGTTTAGGGACAGACCAAGAGACCCAGTACTTC. Based on the CDR3 plus reference TRBV12-5 and TRBJ2-5, the full variable domain is DARVTQTPRHKVTEMGQEVTMRCQPILGHNTVFWYRQTMMQGLELLAYFRNRAPLDDSGMPKDRFSAEMPDATLATLKIQPSEPRDSAVYFCASGLGTDQETQYFGPGTRLLVL.

The gene calls are TRBV9 and TRBJ1-1, with D possibly being TRBD1 (6 bases). Germline V gene sequence: CDR1 SGDLS, CDR2 YYNGEE. CDR3 length equals 15 residues. V was cut by 4 bases and J by 6 bases, with 19 bases left in between. The CDR3 DNA reads as TGTGCCAGCAGCTCCCCCGAGGGGGGCGGATCTGAAGCTTTCTTT. Translated: CASSSPEGGGSEAFF.

This rearrangement joins TRBV10-3 to TRBJ2-2; D might be TRBD1 (5 bases). V lost 3 bases and J 3 bases, leaving 5 bases between the germline ends. Per the germline V gene, CDR1 is ENHRY and CDR2 is SYGVKD. The CDR3 sequence is 13 residues long. This CDR3 is CAISDRDTGELFF. The CDR3 coding sequence is TGTGCCATCAGTGACAGGGACACCGGGGAGCTGTTTTTT.